This is a list of T cell receptor beta chains from one sample in a study of blood T cell repertoires in COVID-19. Profiled with immunoSEQ multiplex PCR; TCRdb holds only in-frame clones, not every one. The table lists fewer than 120,000 clones, about 80% of them singletons. The sample was peripheral blood. All receptors come from a woman older than 75 with acute or convalescent COVID-19. The CDR3 runs from the conserved cysteine through the conserved F or W. D genes are given only for firm matches. Part of the rows lack a size; the others show once, few, many or a class for expanded clones.

>TRBD1|TRBJ1-2|.|TRBV7-9
CASSYLSRDRADYGYTF
TGTGCCAGCAGCTACTTGTCCCGGGACAGGGCGGACTATGGCTACACCTTC
>.|TRBJ2-2|.|TRBV28
CASSGWSTGELFF
TGTGCCAGCAGTGGGTGGAGCACCGGGGAGCTGTTTTTT
>.|TRBJ2-7|.|TRBV29-1
CSQALRRWREQYF
TGCAGCCAGGCGTTGCGGCGGTGGAGGGAGCAGTACTTC
>TRBD2|TRBJ2-5|.|TRBV6-2/TRBV6-3
CASSPGLAGFQETQYF
TGTGCCAGCAGTCCGGGACTAGCGGGATTCCAAGAGACCCAGTACTTC
>.|TRBJ1-5|.|TRBV19
CASSVSAGGFSNQPQHF
TGTGCCAGTAGTGTCTCGGCGGGGGGGTTTAGCAATCAGCCCCAGCATTTT
>.|TRBJ1-3|.|TRBV3-1/TRBV3-2
CASSQGTYWASGNTIYF
TGTGCCAGCAGCCAGGGGACATATTGGGCTTCAGGAAACACCATATATTTT
>.|TRBJ2-4|.|TRBV19
CASSPAYGKNIQYF
TGTGCCAGTAGCCCAGCGTACGGCAAAAACATTCAGTACTTC
>.|TRBJ2-1|.|TRBV2
CATPRLAETYNEQFF
TGTGCCACTCCCCGTCTCGCGGAGACCTACAATGAGCAGTTCTTC
>.|TRBJ1-2|.|TRBV5-1
CASSLQAGSNGYTF
TGCGCCAGCAGCTTGCAGGCAGGGTCTAATGGCTACACCTTC
>TRBD2|TRBJ2-3|.|TRBV18
CASSPGLGPDTQYF
TGTGCCAGCTCGCCGGGACTAGGGCCAGATACGCAGTATTTT
>.|TRBJ2-3|.|TRBV6-2/TRBV6-3
CASSYAGDFTRDTQYF
TGTGCCAGCAGTTACGCCGGAGACTTCACCCGGGATACGCAGTATTTT
>TRBD1|TRBJ2-7|.|TRBV5-1
CASSFVGQGAEQYF
TGCGCCAGCAGCTTTGTGGGACAGGGCGCCGAGCAGTACTTC
>TRBD2|TRBJ2-3|.|TRBV4-1
CASSQAGTSGMPTQYF
TGCGCCAGCAGCCAGGCCGGGACTAGCGGGATGCCGACGCAGTATTTT
>.|TRBJ1-6|.|TRBV7-9
CASSLDGSRNSPLHF
TGTGCCAGCAGCTTAGATGGGAGCCGGAACTCACCCCTCCACTTT
>.|TRBJ2-1|.|TRBV7-2
CASSENRQSYNEQFF
TGTGCCAGCAGCGAAAATAGACAGTCCTACAATGAGCAGTTCTTC
>TRBD2|TRBJ2-1|.|TRBV7-3
CASSSQGLAGNEQFF
TGTGCCAGCAGCTCCCAGGGACTAGCGGGGAATGAGCAGTTCTTC
>TRBD1|TRBJ2-2|few|TRBV27
CASSLSFGTASTGELFF
TGTGCCAGCAGTTTATCCTTCGGGACAGCCTCCACCGGGGAGCTGTTTTTT
>.|TRBJ1-1|.|TRBV19
CASTPVARGWVAFF
TGTGCCAGTACCCCCGTTGCAAGGGGTTGGGTAGCTTTCTTT
>TRBD2|TRBJ2-7|few|TRBV7-9
CASSLSTSGRATYF
TGTGCCAGCAGCCTATCGACTAGCGGGCGAGCAACGTACTTC
>TRBD1|TRBJ1-5|many|TRBV4-1
CASSQTGVIGNQPQHF
TGCGCCAGCAGCCAAACAGGGGTGATCGGCAATCAGCCCCAGCATTTT
>TRBD1|TRBJ1-1|once|TRBV10-3
CAISRRQGAYTEAFF
TGTGCCATCAGTCGGAGACAGGGGGCCTACACTGAAGCTTTCTTT
>.|TRBJ1-3|.|TRBV19
CASSRISGSGNTIYF
TGTGCCAGTAGTCGAATTAGCGGCTCTGGAAACACCATATATTTT
>TRBD1|TRBJ2-1|.|TRBV5-4
CASRPTTGYSYNEQFF
TGTGCCAGCAGGCCGACGACAGGGTATTCCTACAATGAGCAGTTCTTC
>.|TRBJ1-5|.|TRBV7-2
CASSFGQPGNSQPQHF
TGTGCCAGCAGCTTCGGACAGCCTGGGAATTCTCAGCCCCAGCATTTT
>.|TRBJ1-1|.|TRBV21-1
CASRRHPKEGTGFLMNTEAFF
TGTGCCAGCAGACGTCACCCGAAGGAGGGGACAGGCTTCTTGATGAACACTGAAGCTTTCTTT
>TRBD2|TRBJ2-7|few|TRBV7-2
CASSFVGGYYEQYF
TGTGCCAGCAGCTTCGTCGGGGGGTATTACGAGCAGTACTTC
>.|TRBJ1-5|.|TRBV6-5
CASRISENQPQHF
TGTGCCAGCAGGATTTCCGAGAATCAGCCCCAGCATTTT
>TRBD2|TRBJ2-7|.|TRBV3-1/TRBV3-2
CASSHWGLAGFYEQYF
TGTGCCAGCAGCCATTGGGGACTAGCGGGGTTCTACGAGCAGTACTTC
>TRBD1|TRBJ1-2|.|TRBV28
CASSPGQRRSYTF
TGTGCCAGCAGCCCGGGACAGCGGAGGAGCTACACCTTC
>TRBD2|TRBJ2-7|.|TRBV28
CASRGGGSVYEQYF
TGTGCCAGCAGGGGGGGAGGGTCAGTATACGAGCAGTACTTC
>TRBD1|TRBJ1-3|.|TRBV6-5
CASSYSGTGAGNTIYF
TGTGCCAGCAGTTACTCCGGGACAGGGGCTGGAAACACCATATATTTT
>.|TRBJ1-3|.|TRBV19
CASSPRTVGNTIYF
TGTGCCAGTAGTCCACGGACAGTCGGAAACACCATATATTTT
>.|TRBJ1-2|.|TRBV6-1
CASSERDYGYTF
TGTGCCAGCAGTGAGCGGGATTATGGCTACACCTTC
>.|TRBJ2-1|.|TRBV7-9
CASSFVANNEQFF
TGTGCCAGCAGCTTCGTAGCCAACAATGAGCAGTTCTTC
>.|TRBJ1-2|.|TRBV5-1
CASSLLMGGLPYGYTF
TGCGCCAGCAGCTTATTAATGGGAGGGCTCCCCTATGGCTACACCTTC
>TRBD1|TRBJ1-3|.|TRBV18
CASSPGQGYGNTIYF
TGTGCCAGCTCCCCGGGACAGGGGTATGGAAACACCATATATTTT
>.|TRBJ1-1|.|TRBV20-1
CSARGVREAFF
TGCAGTGCTAGGGGAGTTAGGGAAGCTTTCTTT
>TRBD2|TRBJ2-2|.|TRBV5-5
CASSFEGGLVAGELFF
TGTGCCAGCAGCTTCGAGGGAGGACTAGTGGCCGGGGAGCTGTTTTTT
>TRBD1|TRBJ2-5|.|TRBV10-3
CAISGTGQKKVQETQYF
TGTGCCATCAGCGGTACGGGACAGAAGAAAGTACAAGAGACCCAGTACTTC
>.|TRBJ1-5|.|TRBV30
CAWSVLDSGQPQHF
TGTGCCTGGAGTGTGCTGGACAGCGGTCAGCCCCAGCATTTT
>.|TRBJ2-3|.|TRBV4-3
CASSQDVIDTQYF
TGCGCCAGCAGCCAAGATGTTATAGATACGCAGTATTTT
>.|TRBJ1-4|.|TRBV27
CASSFYPATNEKLFF
TGTGCCAGCAGTTTCTACCCCGCCACTAATGAAAAACTGTTTTTT
>TRBD1|TRBJ1-3|.|TRBV19
CASSAYSGTGVGNTIYF
TGTGCCAGTAGTGCCTACTCCGGGACAGGGGTTGGAAACACCATATATTTT
>TRBD1|TRBJ2-7|.|TRBV11-2
CASSLRQGVDEQYF
TGTGCCAGCAGCCTCCGACAGGGGGTAGACGAGCAGTACTTC
>.|TRBJ2-5|.|TRBV12-5
CASGQGGETQYF
TGTGCTAGTGGGCAGGGGGGAGAGACCCAGTACTTC
>TRBD2|TRBJ2-3|.|TRBV3-1/TRBV3-2
CASSQERTSGSAQYF
TGTGCCAGCAGCCAAGAAAGGACTAGCGGTTCGGCGCAGTATTTT
>TRBD2|TRBJ2-5|few|TRBV7-7
CASSPFSGGQETQYF
TGTGCTAGCAGCCCCTTTAGCGGGGGCCAAGAGACCCAGTACTTC
>TRBD1|TRBJ2-7|.|TRBV28
CASSRTGASYEQYF
TGTGCCAGCAGTCGGACAGGGGCCTCCTACGAGCAGTACTTC
>TRBD2|TRBJ2-1|.|TRBV7-9
CASSWTSTNEQFF
TGTGCCAGCAGCTGGACTAGCACGAATGAGCAGTTCTTC
>.|TRBJ1-1|.|TRBV11-2
CASSFRGTDTEAFF
TGTGCCAGCAGCTTCCGGGGTACGGACACTGAAGCTTTCTTT
>TRBD1|TRBJ2-5|.|TRBV25-1
CASSELAGTGSETQYF
TGTGCCAGCAGTGAATTGGCCGGGACAGGGTCAGAGACCCAGTACTTC
>TRBD1|TRBJ1-2|.|TRBV2
CASLPPRRTGFENNYGYTF
TGTGCCAGCCTACCCCCCCGTCGGACAGGGTTTGAGAATAACTATGGCTACACCTTC
>TRBD2|TRBJ2-7|.|TRBV5-6
CASSRKVTSGYEQYF
TGTGCCAGCAGCAGAAAAGTGACTAGCGGCTACGAGCAGTACTTC
>.|TRBJ1-6|few|TRBV5-1
CASRRTVDNSPLHF
TGCGCCAGTAGGAGGACGGTCGATAATTCACCCCTCCACTTT